The rows below give T cell receptor beta chains drawn from one sample of a study of T cells after yellow fever vaccination. TCRdb called the 5' RACE reads again in MiXCR, with one record for every CDR3 protein. This sample has some 420,000 distinct CDR3 sequences, with around 20% found just once. Sequencing used PBMCs, obtained before the yellow fever booster vaccination. The receptors shown here come from a man in his late teens or twenties who received the YFV17D yellow fever vaccine. Each CDR3 is given with its conserved first and last residue. The D gene is left open where the match is weak. Size is stated for part of the rows, as once, few or many counts, or as a class when the clone is expanded.

.,.,TRBV4-3,TRBJ1-4,CASSQGLQGLNEKLFF,TGCGCCAGCAGCCAAGGGCTACAGGGCCTTAATGAAAAACTGTTTTTT
few,TRBD1,TRBV6-5,TRBJ2-7,CASSYVRTGGLDEQYF,TGTGCCAGCAGTTACGTGAGGACAGGGGGTTTAGACGAGCAGTACTTC
few,TRBD2,TRBV5-4,TRBJ2-5,CASSRTRQETQYF,TGTGCCAGCAGCCGGACTAGACAAGAGACCCAGTACTTC
many,.,TRBV20-1,TRBJ2-5,CSARDRVGQETQYF,TGCAGTGCTAGAGACAGGGTTGGCCAAGAGACCCAGTACTTC
few,TRBD1,TRBV20-1,TRBJ2-7,CSAPGQGGRWEQYF,TGCAGTGCCCCGGGACAGGGGGGACGTTGGGAGCAGTACTTC
few,TRBD1,TRBV2,TRBJ1-1,CASTQGGGSTEAFF,TGTGCCAGCACCCAGGGGGGCGGTTCTACTGAAGCTTTCTTT
.,TRBD1,TRBV11-2,TRBJ1-6,CASSLIGQGDSPLHF,TGTGCCAGCAGCTTAATCGGACAGGGCGACTCACCCCTCCACTTT
.,TRBD1,TRBV4-3,TRBJ2-1,CASSRDRDSYNEQFF,TGCGCCAGCAGCCGAGACAGGGACTCCTACAATGAGCAGTTCTTC
.,.,TRBV4-1,TRBJ2-5,CASSQDSGSETQYF,TGCGCCAGCAGCCAAGACTCCGGCTCGGAGACCCAGTACTTC
.,TRBD2,TRBV4-1,TRBJ2-5,CASSHLAGSVETQYF,TGCGCCAGCAGCCATCTAGCGGGGTCGGTAGAGACCCAGTACTTC
.,.,TRBV20-1,TRBJ1-1,CSARVKNTEAFF,TGCAGTGCTAGAGTCAAAAACACTGAAGCTTTCTTT
.,.,TRBV29-1,TRBJ2-5,CSSSGGGETQYF,TGCAGCTCCTCCGGGGGCGGCGAGACCCAGTACTTC
.,.,TRBV20-1,TRBJ2-3,CSARLRVRDTQYF,TGCAGTGCTAGACTCAGGGTGAGAGATACGCAGTATTTT
many,.,TRBV5-5,TRBJ1-1,CASSLGAPGGTEAFF,TGTGCCAGCAGCTTGGGGGCGCCCGGTGGTACTGAAGCTTTCTTT
.,TRBD2,TRBV15,TRBJ2-5,CATSHISGGAETQYF,TGTGCCACCAGTCATATTAGCGGGGGGGCGGAGACCCAGTACTTC
.,TRBD2,TRBV20-1,TRBJ2-3,CSARGLAGTTDTQYF,TGCAGTGCTAGAGGACTAGCGGGGACCACAGATACGCAGTATTTT
few,.,TRBV12-5,TRBJ2-3,CASVLSGTDTQYF,TGTGCTAGTGTTTTATCCGGGACAGATACGCAGTATTTT